The rows below give T cell receptor beta chains drawn from one sample of a study of radiotherapy plus CTLA-4 blockade in lung cancer. The method was immunoSEQ multiplex PCR; TCRdb's version includes in-frame clones alone and lacks a portion of them. Of about 24,000 clones detected, less than 80% appear once; the ten largest clones hold about 3%. Material: peripheral blood, obtained from a patient treated with radiotherapy plus ipilimumab. These TCRs come from a human donor with non-small cell lung cancer whose response to radiotherapy plus ipilimumab could not be evaluated. Each CDR3 is given without its conserved first and last residue. The order of the fields is V gene, J gene, CDR3 protein.

v_gene: TRBV5-4
j_gene: TRBJ2-1
CDR3aa: ASSLIGLGAGGIEQF

v_gene: TRBV7-7
j_gene: TRBJ2-7
CDR3aa: ASSEGLAGGYEQY

v_gene: TRBV4-1
j_gene: TRBJ2-7
CDR3aa: ASSQPGLGAYEQY

v_gene: TRBV6-5
j_gene: TRBJ2-5
CDR3aa: ASSYQREGTQY

v_gene: TRBV27
j_gene: TRBJ2-3
CDR3aa: ASSQRGDTQY

v_gene: TRBV12-5
j_gene: TRBJ2-2
CDR3aa: ASGLSPTTRGSGRGDTGELF

v_gene: TRBV27
j_gene: TRBJ2-7
CDR3aa: ASTLRTGVHEQY

v_gene: TRBV7-8
j_gene: TRBJ2-7
CDR3aa: ASSLGVESTYEQY

v_gene: TRBV28
j_gene: TRBJ2-4
CDR3aa: ASSPTPGMAKNIQY

v_gene: TRBV18
j_gene: TRBJ1-4
CDR3aa: ASSGANEKLF

v_gene: TRBV5-1
j_gene: TRBJ2-7
CDR3aa: ASSLAQGLSSYEQY

v_gene: TRBV5-1
j_gene: TRBJ1-1
CDR3aa: ASKTGGANTEAF

v_gene: TRBV5-8
j_gene: TRBJ1-1
CDR3aa: ASSRDRVFTEAF

v_gene: TRBV11-3
j_gene: TRBJ2-1
CDR3aa: ASSLGASGRDNEQF

v_gene: TRBV4-1
j_gene: TRBJ1-1
CDR3aa: ASSQDARLDLNTEAF

v_gene: TRBV7-7
j_gene: TRBJ2-1
CDR3aa: ASSPLQGFNEQF

v_gene: TRBV30
j_gene: TRBJ1-3
CDR3aa: AWSWGLTSGNTIY

v_gene: TRBV28
j_gene: TRBJ2-5
CDR3aa: ASSPTWGQKKQETQY

v_gene: TRBV19
j_gene: TRBJ2-3
CDR3aa: ASRPGLAGTDTQY

v_gene: TRBV5-5
j_gene: TRBJ1-1
CDR3aa: ASSLAPGMGTEAF

v_gene: TRBV2
j_gene: TRBJ2-2
CDR3aa: ASSQGHWSGELF

v_gene: TRBV11-2
j_gene: TRBJ2-2
CDR3aa: ASSLDQLAGAGGELF

v_gene: TRBV7-7
j_gene: TRBJ2-7
CDR3aa: ASSLAGGRDEQY

v_gene: TRBV6-5
j_gene: TRBJ2-7
CDR3aa: ASSQIQGPEQY

v_gene: TRBV2
j_gene: TRBJ1-2
CDR3aa: ASSEEKGSGYT

v_gene: TRBV9
j_gene: TRBJ2-2
CDR3aa: ASSRGLAGTGELF

v_gene: TRBV19
j_gene: TRBJ2-7
CDR3aa: ASSIGLAGVGEQY

v_gene: TRBV5-1
j_gene: TRBJ2-3
CDR3aa: ASSRRGPSGYTTDTQY

v_gene: TRBV27
j_gene: TRBJ2-1
CDR3aa: ASSSPLIGSSYNEQF

v_gene: TRBV28
j_gene: TRBJ2-3
CDR3aa: ASSWNTGGYADTQY

v_gene: TRBV5-4
j_gene: TRBJ2-7
CDR3aa: ASSLGLAEIYEQY

v_gene: TRBV7-2
j_gene: TRBJ2-5
CDR3aa: ASTGTGGVETQY

v_gene: TRBV15
j_gene: TRBJ1-5
CDR3aa: ATSREIQGKVYSNQPQH

v_gene: TRBV11-2
j_gene: TRBJ2-7
CDR3aa: ASSYRDRERYEQY

v_gene: TRBV2
j_gene: TRBJ1-1
CDR3aa: ASSYDRANTEAF

v_gene: TRBV15
j_gene: TRBJ1-1
CDR3aa: ATSLSMNTEAF

v_gene: TRBV18
j_gene: TRBJ2-2
CDR3aa: ASSLTKEHTGELF

v_gene: TRBV30
j_gene: TRBJ2-1
CDR3aa: AWSREASGRYNEQF

v_gene: TRBV10-2
j_gene: TRBJ1-1
CDR3aa: ASSDNTVTEAF

v_gene: TRBV15
j_gene: TRBJ2-4
CDR3aa: ATSRAGQLAKNIQY

v_gene: TRBV5-1
j_gene: TRBJ2-7
CDR3aa: ASSLKSMGGEQY

v_gene: TRBV4-2
j_gene: TRBJ1-2
CDR3aa: ASSQDFGGRLENYGYT